This passage covers 20 T cell receptor beta chains from one sample sequenced in a study of T cell repertoires in cytomegalovirus infection. MiXCR was run by TCRdb on the reads, yielding one entry per CDR3 protein. Among 300,000 to 400,000 distinct CDR3 sequences listed, 15% to 20% were seen once. The specimen sequenced was PBMCs. The receptors were sampled from a human donor in good health (CMV status not recorded). Some clones in this sample may be carry-over from other donors' samples.

V and J are TRBV15 and TRBJ2-2; 13 positions agree with TRBD2. J lost 7 bases, V lost 0 bases, and 8 bases had no gene match. Germline assignment: CDR1 LNHNV and CDR2 YYDKDF (reference sequence). The CDR3 has 18 amino acids. The CDR3 coding sequence is TGTGCCACCAGCAGAGAACCCAGGACTAGCGGGAGTGGCGGGGAGCTGTTTTTT. This translates into CATSREPRTSGSGGELFF. The full variable domain, its missing parts supplied by reference TRBV15 and TRBJ2-2, is DAMVIQNPRYQVTQFGKPVTLSCSQTLNHNVMYWYQQKSSQAPKLLFHYYDKDFNNEADTPDNFQSRRPNTSFCFLDIRSPGLGDTAMYLCATSREPRTSGSGGELFFGEGSRLTVL.

This chain connects TRBV19 to TRBJ1-1, with a tentative D call TRBD1 (6 bases). CDR1 and CDR2 from the germline V gene are LNHDA and SQIVND (reference sequence). The CDR3 sequence is 13 residues long. V lost 6 bases to trimming and J lost 8 bases, with 16 bases between them. CDR3 residues: CASRTGSPSEAFF. The CDR3 nucleotides read TGTGCCAGTAGGACAGGATCCCCCTCGGAAGCTTTCTTT.

The V gene is TRBV7-2, the J gene TRBJ2-2, with D uncertain. V was shortened by 2 bases and J by 0 bases, with 10 bases between the two germline ends. The CDR3 extends over 16 amino acids. Germline CDR1 SGHTA, CDR2 FQGNSA. As DNA, the CDR3 is TGTGCCAGCAGCTTATTCGCACATACGAACACCGGGGAGCTGTTTTTT. Encoded protein: CASSLFAHTNTGELFF.

This clonotype was observed a few times. The CDR3 sequence is CASSFQGGIHSPLHF. The DNA for the CDR3 is TGTGCCAGCAGTTTCCAGGGGGGAATCCATTCACCCCTCCACTTT. V usage is TRBV12-3 or TRBV12-4 and J usage is TRBJ1-6; 7 positions agree with TRBD1. This CDR3 comprises 15 residues. V dropped 3 bases and J dropped 8; count of bases not matched to a gene: 7.

The chain employs TRBV10-3 and TRBJ2-1; D might be TRBD2 (6 bases). The CDR3 sequence is 16 residues long. V lost 2 bases and J lost 2, with 13 bases in between. Germline values: CDR1 ENHRY, CDR2 SYGVKD. The CDR3 bases are TGTGCCATCAGTGAGGCGGGACTTTCTACCTACAATGAGCAGTTCTTC. Translation gives CAISEAGLSTYNEQFF.

The rearrangement links TRBV7-9 to TRBJ1-6; 10 bases line up with TRBD1. The germline gives CDR1 SEHNR, CDR2 FQNEAQ (reference sequence). The CDR3 contains 15 residues. Trimming removed 6 bases from V and 10 bases from J; junction bases left unmatched: 9. CDR3 protein: CASRRDRGQGSPLHF. The CDR3 DNA sequence: TGTGCCAGCAGGCGCGACAGGGGGCAGGGGTCACCCCTCCACTTT.

This clonotype was counted at least ten times. The chain is built from TRBV12-3 or TRBV12-4 and TRBJ1-5; 8 positions match TRBD1. V lost 9 bases and J lost 2; bases outside the gene matches: 24. The CDR3 consists of 20 residues. The CDR3 DNA follows: TGTGCCAGATACGGGCCCCGGACAGGGATTTATAGGAATTGCAATCAGCCCCAGCATTTT. Amino acid sequence: CARYGPRTGIYRNCNQPQHF.

In its sample, this clonotype was seen a few times. The chain couples TRBV27 to TRBJ1-2, with D unclear. CDR1 is MNHEY, CDR2 SMNVEV, per germline (reference sequence). The CDR3 sequence is 14 residues long. The V gene lost 4 bases and the J gene lost 0 bases, with 9 bases spanning the gap. The CDR3 nucleotides are TGTGCCAGCAGTTCCGGTGGCTCTAACTATGGCTACACCTTC. It encodes CASSSGGSNYGYTF.

This clonotype was observed once. V usage is TRBV4-3 and J usage is TRBJ2-1, with D uncertain. Trimming pared 4 bases from V and 0 bases from J, leaving 13 bases between. Germline assignment: CDR1 LGHNA and CDR2 YSLEER. This CDR3 comprises 16 residues. CDR3: CASSRVRWGSYNEQFF. The DNA of the CDR3 is TGCGCCAGCAGCCGTGTAAGGTGGGGCTCCTACAATGAGCAGTTCTTC.

The chain is built from TRBV7-6 and TRBJ2-7; perhaps TRBD1 as D (6 bases). Germline V gives CDR1 SGHVS, CDR2 FNYEAQ. The CDR3 is made up of 15 amino acids. V lost 0 bases, J lost 1 base, and 10 bases lay in between. The CDR3 sequence is CASSLATQGSYEQYF. The CDR3 nucleotides are TGTGCCAGCAGCTTAGCGACCCAGGGGTCCTACGAGCAGTACTTC.

This clonotype was seen more than once but under ten times. This chain connects TRBV15 to TRBJ2-3, with 11 bases matching TRBD2. CDR1 and CDR2 (germline): LNHNV, YYDKDF (reference sequence). Trimming took 4 bases from V and 6 from J; bases not matched to a gene: 12. The CDR3 is made up of 17 amino acids. CDR3: CATSKTYSGRAGDTQYF. CDR3 sequence (DNA): TGTGCCACCAGCAAAACTTATAGCGGGAGGGCCGGGGATACGCAGTATTTT.

In its sample, this clonotype was seen a few times. The chain uses TRBV7-2 and TRBJ2-7, with D perhaps matching TRBD2 (6 bases). The V gene lost 2 bases and the J gene lost 3 bases, with 17 bases spanning the gap. Germline-derived CDR1 and CDR2 are SGHTA and FQGNSA. The CDR3 has 16 residues. CDR3 protein: CASSLSSAGALYEQYF. In DNA form, the CDR3 reads TGTGCCAGCAGCTTATCCTCAGCGGGTGCCCTCTACGAGCAGTACTTC. Variable domain in full (rest from reference TRBV7-2 and TRBJ2-7): GAGVSQSPSNKVTEKGKDVELRCDPISGHTALYWYRQSLGQGLEFLIYFQGNSAPDKSGLPSDRFSAERTGGSVSTLTIQRTQQEDSAVYLCASSLSSAGALYEQYFGPGTRLTVT.

This clonotype has at least ten counts. V gene TRBV7-2 combines with J gene TRBJ2-7; the match to TRBD2 covers 11 bases. Germline CDR1 reads SGHTA; CDR2 reads FQGNSA. V lost 4 bases to trimming and J lost 6 bases; unmatched junction nucleotides: 11. CDR3 length: 16 residues. In DNA form, the CDR3 reads TGTGCCAGCAGCTCAACTAGCGGGAGTATGTCGGCCGAGCAGTACTTC. Translation: CASSSTSGSMSAEQYF.

This rearrangement joins TRBV7-6 to TRBJ2-7, with D possibly being TRBD2 (6 bases). Germline CDR1 reads SGHVS; CDR2 reads FNYEAQ. The CDR3 covers 15 residues. Trimming left V 6 bases short and J 2 bases short, with 17 bases between. DNA of the CDR3: TGTGCCAGCAGTCTAGTAGCGGATGCTGCCTACGAGCAGTACTTC. Amino acids: CASSLVADAAYEQYF.

In this sample, this clonotype turned up a few times. The chain has TRBV5-4 and TRBJ2-5; 12 bases are shared with TRBD2. This CDR3 comprises 17 residues. Trimming removed 4 bases from V and 9 bases from J; junction bases left unmatched: 16. Per the germline V gene, CDR1 is SGHNT and CDR2 is YYREEE (reference sequence). CDR3 amino acids: CASSLGLGLAGPGAQYF. As DNA, the CDR3 is TGTGCCAGCAGCCTGGGATTAGGACTAGCGGGGCCAGGGGCCCAGTACTTC.

This chain uses TRBV5-4 with TRBJ2-4, with D possibly TRBD1 on 6 matching bases. Germline values: CDR1 SGHNT, CDR2 YYREEE (reference sequence). This CDR3 contains 17 residues. The V gene lost 3 bases and the J gene lost 0 bases, with 16 bases spanning the gap. This chain's CDR3 is CASSSSGTLLAKNIQYF. CDR3 DNA sequence: TGTGCCAGCAGCTCGTCCGGGACACTTCTAGCCAAAAACATTCAGTACTTC. Full variable domain (outside the CDR3, taken from reference TRBV5-4 and TRBJ2-4): ETGVTQSPTHLIKTRGQQVTLRCSSQSGHNTVSWYQQALGQGPQFIFQYYREEENGRGNFPPRFSGLQFPNYSSELNVNALELDDSALYLCASSSSGTLLAKNIQYFGAGTRLSVL.

Note on this clonotype: This sequence may be a read error, since a much larger clone differs from it by one base. The chain links TRBV7-6 to TRBJ2-1; D is undetermined. Germline lookup yields CDR1 SGHVS and CDR2 FNYEAQ. The CDR3 contains 12 residues. CDR3 DNA sequence: TGTGCCAGCAGCTTAGGAAGCGACGAGCAGTTATTC. It encodes CASSLGSDEQLF.

This clonotype was detected a few times. This chain joins TRBV18 and TRBJ2-2, with D perhaps TRBD2 (5 bases). Trimming took off 3 bases at V and 5 bases at J, with 19 bases between the two ends. CDR3 size: 17 residues. CDR1 and CDR2 (germline): KGHSH, LQKENI. The DNA of the CDR3 is TGTGCCAGCTCACCTCGCCCCGGGATAGGAGTTACCGGGGAGCTGTTTTTT. Amino acids: CASSPRPGIGVTGELFF.

This clonotype came up many times. This sequence joins TRBV7-8 and TRBJ2-7, with D maybe TRBD1 (6 bases). CDR3 size: 15 residues. Germline CDR1 reads SGHVS; CDR2 reads FQNEAQ. The V end was cut by 0 bases, the J end by 4 bases, with 13 bases between. The CDR3 sequence is CASSLAVQGRYEQYF. CDR3 DNA sequence: TGTGCCAGCAGCTTAGCGGTGCAGGGGCGATACGAGCAGTACTTC.

This clonotype appeared many times. This sequence joins TRBV7-8 and TRBJ1-3, with TRBD1 as a possible D gene (6 bases). Trimming removed 5 bases at V and 2 bases at J, with 16 bases between. CDR1 is SGHVS and CDR2 is FQNEAQ in the germline V gene. The CDR3 is 16 residues long. CDR3: CASSVGGTFTGNTIYF. The CDR3 nucleotides are TGTGCCAGCAGCGTAGGTGGGACATTTACTGGAAACACCATATATTTT.